This T cell receptor beta chain was found in a study of early T cells in non-severe SARS-CoV-2 infection. TCRdb re-called the 5' RACE reads with MiXCR, one entry per CDR3 protein. The top ten hold around 6.3% of the sample, which has about 25,000 distinct CDR3 sequences, around 4.8% seen once. Germline CDR1 is SNHLY and CDR2 is FYNNEI. The CDR3 is 14 residues long. V was clipped by 4 bases and J by 5 bases, with 15 bases between them. This clonotype was detected a few times. J is TRBJ2-7 and V is TRBV2; tentative D call: TRBD1 (6 bases). This TCR came from an adult who was a healthcare worker with PCR-confirmed SARS-CoV-2 infection or an uninfected control (not recorded which). The sample comprised whole blood. The CDR3 DNA reads as TGTGCCAGCAGTGTAGACAGGTTGTCCAACGAGCAGTACTTC. This sequence encodes CASSVDRLSNEQYF.